This T cell receptor (beta chain) was sequenced in a study of T cell responses to AZD1222 COVID-19 vaccine. Germline V gene sequence: CDR1 SGHRS, CDR2 YFSETQ. V lost 4 bases and J lost 1, with 8 bases in between. CDR3 length equals 13 residues. The study, taken as a whole, reports: The donor cohort was predominantly white British with a female majority, and clonal diversity may have been underestimated. Seropositive status at baseline applied to only six AZD1222 recipients. Spike-specific TCR breadth and depth rose after two AZD1222 doses. Reports say nearly half of spike-specific TCRs go after unmutated variant regions.

There are a few counts of this clone. Antigen: not known. Other nucleotide sequences from this sample produce the same CDR3. The protocol was immunoSEQ multiplex PCR, while the TCRdb copy is restricted to in-frame clones and leaves out a portion. The sample lists some 97,000 clones, about 87% seen once, with more than 1.5% in the top ten. This TCR came from an adult in good health. This rearrangement joins TRBV5-1 to TRBJ1-1; tentative D call: TRBD1 (5 bases). Sequenced here: peripheral blood, sampled on day 0 of AZD1222 vaccination. CDR3 DNA sequence: TGCGCCAGCAGCCGGGACGGGAACACTGAAGCTTTCTTT. Its protein is CASSRDGNTEAFF.